This TCR beta chain was captured by sequencing in a study of blood T cell repertoires in COVID-19. Background on the study: Donors in the United States, Italy and Spain gave samples during acute or convalescent COVID-19.

Recovery meant two consecutive negative NP/OP PCR tests, professional clearance, or resolved symptoms. Sequencing was performed with immunoSEQ multiplex PCR; in TCRdb, only in-frame clones are kept and a portion is missing. The sample records about 300,000 clones, 70% to 90% being singletons. From germline, CDR1 is SGHRS and CDR2 YFSETQ. V was cut by 0 bases and J by 2 bases, with 21 bases left in between. The CDR3 totals 18 residues. The rearrangement uses TRBV5-1 and TRBJ2-7; a weak D match, TRBD2 (9 bases). The source of this sequence is a man under 40 who had recovered from COVID-19. Sequenced sample: PBMCs or T cells enriched from blood (not recorded which). As DNA, the CDR3 is TGCGCCAGCAGCTTGGCAGGGGGCGAAGCGGGAGGAACCTACGAGCAGTACTTC. Translation gives CASSLAGGEAGGTYEQYF.